This T cell receptor (beta chain) is drawn from a study of memory CD4+ T cells and cytomegalovirus serostatus. General observations from the study: Repertoires predicted CMV serostatus with median bootstrapped AUC of approximately 0.94. Each of approximately 73 CMV-associated TCRbeta sequences occurred in one to five individuals.

In the original workflow: After removing out-of-frame reads, under 2.5 million distinct TCRbeta sequences remained. The data were produced by immunoSEQ multiplex PCR, yet TCRdb's version contains in-frame clones alone and is incomplete. That table furnishes V, J and clone size, whereas the DNA furnished D and trimming. Among some 52,000 clones listed, around four fifths were seen once. As to this clone: Antigen unknown.

The sort gate was single viable CD3+CD4+CD8-CD45RO+ cells for memory CD4+ T cells. After thawing, CD4+ T cells were positively selected. V lost 3 bases, J lost 5 bases, and 10 bases lay in between. Germline V gene lookup returns CDR1 MNHEY and CDR2 SMNVEV (reference sequence). The CDR3 loop spans 13 amino acids. The V and J genes are TRBV27 and TRBJ1-2, with D possibly TRBD1 on 5 matching bases. The sequence derives from an adult in good health and CMV-seropositive. Material: memory CD4+ T cells from blood. DNA of the CDR3: TGTGCCAGCAGTTTCAGGGATGGGTATGGCTACACCTTC. Protein sequence: CASSFRDGYGYTF.